This TCR beta chain is drawn from a study of T cells after yellow fever vaccination. Study in general: With SMART-Seq v4 Ultra Low Input, the fractions containing low cell numbers were prepared. Overall study results and limits: CD4 and CD8 compartments shared a small share of clonotypes. The secondary response was weaker, and its peak arrived faster, on day 5 versus 15.

TCRdb reprocessed the 5' RACE reads via MiXCR and lists one record per CDR3 protein. Found here are about 320,000 distinct CDR3 sequences, approximately 12% of them singletons; the top ten hold around 3.2%. This clonotype has at least ten counts. Its specificity is not known. This clonotype originated in a man aged 18 to 29 who received the YFV17D yellow fever vaccine. The specimen comprised CD4+ T cells sorted from PBMCs, sampled 45 days after the yellow fever booster vaccination.

The CDR3 bases are TGTGCCAGCGGAGCCAATCAGCCCCAGCATTTT. Residues: CASGANQPQHF. The V call is TRBV27, the J call TRBJ1-5; D not certain. Trimming removed 8 bases at V and 3 bases at J, with 5 bases between. This CDR3 region has 11 residues. Germline CDR1 reads MNHEY; CDR2 reads SMNVEV (reference sequence).